This TCR beta chain was retrieved from a study of blood T cells in healthy people across ages. Whole-study findings and limits: Diversity estimated from one million T cells was considered an underestimate.

Primers used in a second PCR of about 7 to 12 cycles were a sample-barcoded 5' primer and a J-beta primer mix. TCRdb re-called the 5' RACE reads with MiXCR, one entry per CDR3 protein. Among under 850,000 distinct CDR3 sequences listed, 35% to 40% were seen once. A note on this clonotype: Its antigen remains unknown.

Sequenced input: blood. The TCR originated in a man aged 18 to 30 in good health.

Here the CDR3 reads CSADWGGRTGELFF. CDR3 DNA sequence: TGCAGCGCTGACTGGGGGGGACGGACCGGGGAGCTGTTTTTT. The chain carries TRBV29-1 and TRBJ2-2, with 7 positions matching TRBD2. The CDR3 extends over 14 amino acids. J lost 5 bases, V lost 7 bases, and 10 bases had no gene match. CDR1 and CDR2 from the germline V gene are SQVTM and ANQGSEA.